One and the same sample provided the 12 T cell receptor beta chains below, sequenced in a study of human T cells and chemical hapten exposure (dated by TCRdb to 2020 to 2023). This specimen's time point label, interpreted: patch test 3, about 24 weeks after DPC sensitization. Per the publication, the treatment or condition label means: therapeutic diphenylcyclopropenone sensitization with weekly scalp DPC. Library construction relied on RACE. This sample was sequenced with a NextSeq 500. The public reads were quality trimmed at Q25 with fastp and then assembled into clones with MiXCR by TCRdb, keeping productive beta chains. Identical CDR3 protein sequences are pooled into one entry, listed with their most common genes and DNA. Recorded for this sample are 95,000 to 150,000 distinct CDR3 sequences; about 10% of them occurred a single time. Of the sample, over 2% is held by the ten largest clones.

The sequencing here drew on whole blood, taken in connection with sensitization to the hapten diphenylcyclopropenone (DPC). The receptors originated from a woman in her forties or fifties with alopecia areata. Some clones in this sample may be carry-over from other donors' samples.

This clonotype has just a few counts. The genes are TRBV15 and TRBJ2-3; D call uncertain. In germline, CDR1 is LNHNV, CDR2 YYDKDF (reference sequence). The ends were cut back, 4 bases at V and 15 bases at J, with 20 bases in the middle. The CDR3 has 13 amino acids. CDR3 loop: CATSTDGQRSGYF. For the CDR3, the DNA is TGTGCCACCAGCACAGACGGGCAGAGAAGTGGATATTTT. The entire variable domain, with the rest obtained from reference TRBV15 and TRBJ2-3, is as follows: DAMVIQNPRYQVTQFGKPVTLSCSQTLNHNVMYWYQQKSSQAPKLLFHYYDKDFNNEADTPDNFQSRRPNTSFCFLDIRSPGLGDTAMYLCATSTDGQRSGYFGPGTRLTVL.

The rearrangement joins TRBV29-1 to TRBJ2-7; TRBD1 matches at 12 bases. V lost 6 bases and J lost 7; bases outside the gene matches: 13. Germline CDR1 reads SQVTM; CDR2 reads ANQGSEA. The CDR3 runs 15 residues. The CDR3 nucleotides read TGCAGCGTGGGCAACCCGGGACAGGGGGCCGGTGAGCAGTACTTC. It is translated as CSVGNPGQGAGEQYF.

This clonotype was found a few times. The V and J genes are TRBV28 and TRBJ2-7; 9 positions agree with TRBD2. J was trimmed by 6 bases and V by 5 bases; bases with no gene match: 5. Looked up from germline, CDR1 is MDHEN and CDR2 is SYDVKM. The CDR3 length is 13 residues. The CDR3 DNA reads TGTGCCAGCAGTCCCAATAGCGGGAGCGAGCAGTACTTC. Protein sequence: CASSPNSGSEQYF.

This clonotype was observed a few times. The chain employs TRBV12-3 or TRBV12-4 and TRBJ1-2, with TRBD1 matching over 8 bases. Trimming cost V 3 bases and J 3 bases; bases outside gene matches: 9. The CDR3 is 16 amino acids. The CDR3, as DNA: TGTGCCAGCAGTTTGACAGGGGCAGCTAGGGACTATGGCTACACCTTC. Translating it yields CASSLTGAARDYGYTF.

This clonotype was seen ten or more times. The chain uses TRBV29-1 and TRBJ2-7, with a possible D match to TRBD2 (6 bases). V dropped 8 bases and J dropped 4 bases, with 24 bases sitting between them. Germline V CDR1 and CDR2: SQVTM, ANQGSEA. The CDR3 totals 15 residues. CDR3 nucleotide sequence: TGCAGCTCGGGTGGGGTTGGACCTGGAGGGTACGAGCAGTACTTC. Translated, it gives CSSGGVGPGGYEQYF.

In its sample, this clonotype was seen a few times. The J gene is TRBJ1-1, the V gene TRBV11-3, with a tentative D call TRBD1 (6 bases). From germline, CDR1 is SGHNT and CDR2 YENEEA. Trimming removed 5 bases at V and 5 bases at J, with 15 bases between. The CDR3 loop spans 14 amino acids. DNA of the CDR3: TGTGCCAGCAGCCCGGGAGGGGGAGGAACTGAAGCTTTCTTT. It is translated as CASSPGGGGTEAFF.

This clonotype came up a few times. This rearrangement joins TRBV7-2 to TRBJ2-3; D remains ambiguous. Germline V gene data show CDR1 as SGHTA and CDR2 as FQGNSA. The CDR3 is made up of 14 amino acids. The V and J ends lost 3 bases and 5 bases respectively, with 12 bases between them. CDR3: CASSFISVKDTQYF. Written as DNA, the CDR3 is TGTGCCAGCAGCTTCATCAGTGTGAAAGATACGCAGTATTTT.

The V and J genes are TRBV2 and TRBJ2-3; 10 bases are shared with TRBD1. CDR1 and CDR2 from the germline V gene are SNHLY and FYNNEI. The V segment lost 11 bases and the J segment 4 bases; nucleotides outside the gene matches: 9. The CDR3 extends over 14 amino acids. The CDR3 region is CALYGTGVADTQYF. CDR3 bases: TGTGCCCTATACGGGACAGGGGTTGCAGATACGCAGTATTTT.

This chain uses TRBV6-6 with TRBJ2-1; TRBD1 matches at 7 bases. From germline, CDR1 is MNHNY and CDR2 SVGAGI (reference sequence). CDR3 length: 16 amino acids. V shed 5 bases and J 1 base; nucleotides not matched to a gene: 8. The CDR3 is CASSEGTAPSYNEQFF. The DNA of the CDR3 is TGTGCCAGCAGTGAAGGGACAGCGCCTTCCTACAATGAGCAGTTCTTC.

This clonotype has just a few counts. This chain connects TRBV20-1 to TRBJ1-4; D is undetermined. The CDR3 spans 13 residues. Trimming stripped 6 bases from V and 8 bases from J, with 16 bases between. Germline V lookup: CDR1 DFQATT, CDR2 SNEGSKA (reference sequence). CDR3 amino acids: CSAEQGKREKLFF. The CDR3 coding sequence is TGCAGTGCCGAACAAGGAAAGCGAGAAAAACTGTTTTTT.

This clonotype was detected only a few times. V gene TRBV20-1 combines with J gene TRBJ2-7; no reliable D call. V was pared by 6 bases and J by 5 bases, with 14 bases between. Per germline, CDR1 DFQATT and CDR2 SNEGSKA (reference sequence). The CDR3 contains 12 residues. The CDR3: CSAKPPPHEQYF. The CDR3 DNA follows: TGCAGTGCCAAGCCCCCTCCCCACGAGCAGTACTTC.

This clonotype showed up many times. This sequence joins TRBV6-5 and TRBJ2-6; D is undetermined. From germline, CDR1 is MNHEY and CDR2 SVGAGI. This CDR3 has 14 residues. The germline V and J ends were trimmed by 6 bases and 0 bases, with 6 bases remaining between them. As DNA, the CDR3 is TGTGCCAGCAGAGCCCACTCTGGGGCCAACGTCCTGACTTTC. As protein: CASRAHSGANVLTF.